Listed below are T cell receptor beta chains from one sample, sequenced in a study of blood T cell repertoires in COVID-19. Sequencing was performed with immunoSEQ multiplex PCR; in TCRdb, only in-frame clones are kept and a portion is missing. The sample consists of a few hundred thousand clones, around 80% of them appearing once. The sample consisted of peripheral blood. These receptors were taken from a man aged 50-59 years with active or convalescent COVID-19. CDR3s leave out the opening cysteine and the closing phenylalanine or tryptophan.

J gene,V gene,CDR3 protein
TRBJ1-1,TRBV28,ASSFKGGANTEAF
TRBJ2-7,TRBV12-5,ASGGRPHTARGEQY
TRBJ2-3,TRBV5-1,ASSWGLATDTQY
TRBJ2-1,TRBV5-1,ASSFASGYHSYNEQF
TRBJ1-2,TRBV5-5,ASNLLIPRTGVGSGYT
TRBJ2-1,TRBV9,ASSVGLAGGSYNEQF
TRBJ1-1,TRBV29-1,SASMNTEAF
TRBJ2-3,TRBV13,ASSTPGRAPTDTQY
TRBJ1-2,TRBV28,ASSFGVDGYT
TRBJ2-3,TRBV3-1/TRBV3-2,ASTQTSGGADTQY